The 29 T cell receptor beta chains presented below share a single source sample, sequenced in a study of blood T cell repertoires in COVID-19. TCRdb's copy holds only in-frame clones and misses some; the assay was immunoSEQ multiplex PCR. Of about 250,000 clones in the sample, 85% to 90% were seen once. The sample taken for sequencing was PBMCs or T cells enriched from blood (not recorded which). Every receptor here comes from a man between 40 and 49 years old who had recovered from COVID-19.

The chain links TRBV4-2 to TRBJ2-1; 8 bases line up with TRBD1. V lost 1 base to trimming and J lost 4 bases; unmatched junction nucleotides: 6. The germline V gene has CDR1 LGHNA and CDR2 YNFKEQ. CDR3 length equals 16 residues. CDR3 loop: CASSQGGQGLYNEQFF. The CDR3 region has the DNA TGTGCCAGCAGCCAAGGAGGACAGGGTTTATACAATGAGCAGTTCTTC.

CDR3 amino acids: CASSDEKGNQPQHF. For the CDR3, the DNA is TGTGCCAGCAGTGATGAAAAGGGGAATCAGCCCCAGCATTTT. The V gene is TRBV2, the J gene TRBJ1-5; possibly TRBD1 for D (5 bases). The CDR3 length is 14 residues. Per the germline V gene, CDR1 is SNHLY and CDR2 is FYNNEI. V lost 3 bases to trimming and J lost 4 bases, with 10 bases between them. Combining the CDR3 with reference TRBV2 and TRBJ1-5 gives the whole variable domain EPEVTQTPSHQVTQMGQEVILRCVPISNHLYFYWYRQILGQKVEFLVSFYNNEISEKSEIFDDQFSVERPDGSNFTLKIRSTKLEDSAMYFCASSDEKGNQPQHFGDGTRLSIL.

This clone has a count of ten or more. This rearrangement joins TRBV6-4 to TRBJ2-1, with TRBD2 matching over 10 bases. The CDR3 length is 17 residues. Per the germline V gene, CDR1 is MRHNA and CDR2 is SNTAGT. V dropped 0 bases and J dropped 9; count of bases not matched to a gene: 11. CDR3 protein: CASSDSLLAGEMGEQFF. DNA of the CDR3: TGTGCCAGCAGTGACTCCCTCCTAGCGGGGGAAATGGGTGAGCAGTTCTTC.

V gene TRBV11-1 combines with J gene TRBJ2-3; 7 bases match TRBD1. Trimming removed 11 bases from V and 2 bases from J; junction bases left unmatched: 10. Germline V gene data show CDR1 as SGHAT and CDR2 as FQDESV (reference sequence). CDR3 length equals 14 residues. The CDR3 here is CASWEGGLTDTQYF. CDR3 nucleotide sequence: TGTGCCTCGTGGGAAGGGGGCCTCACAGATACGCAGTATTTT. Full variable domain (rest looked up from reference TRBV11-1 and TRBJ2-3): EAEVAQSPRYKITEKSQAVAFWCDPISGHATLYWYRQILGQGPELLVQFQDESVVDDSQLPKDRFSAERLKGVDSTLKIQPAELGDSAMYLCASWEGGLTDTQYFGPGTRLTVL.

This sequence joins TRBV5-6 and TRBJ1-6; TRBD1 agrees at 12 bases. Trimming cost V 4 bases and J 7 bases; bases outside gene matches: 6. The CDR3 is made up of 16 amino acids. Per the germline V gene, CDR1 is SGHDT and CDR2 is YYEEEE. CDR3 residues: CASSPGTGGKNSPLHF. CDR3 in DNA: TGTGCCAGCAGCCCAGGGACAGGGGGCAAAAATTCACCCCTCCACTTT.

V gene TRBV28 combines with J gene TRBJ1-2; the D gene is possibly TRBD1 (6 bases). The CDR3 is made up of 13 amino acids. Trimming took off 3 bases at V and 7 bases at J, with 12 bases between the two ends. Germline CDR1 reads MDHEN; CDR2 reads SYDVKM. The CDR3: CASSFRDIPGYTF. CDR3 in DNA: TGTGCCAGCAGTTTCCGGGACATCCCTGGCTACACCTTC.

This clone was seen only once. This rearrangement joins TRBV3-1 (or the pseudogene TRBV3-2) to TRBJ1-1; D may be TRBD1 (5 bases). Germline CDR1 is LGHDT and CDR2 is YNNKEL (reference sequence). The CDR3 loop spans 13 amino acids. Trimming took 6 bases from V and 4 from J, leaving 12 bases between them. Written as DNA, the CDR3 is TGTGCCAGCAGGGGAGGGGCGGGCACTGAAGCTTTCTTT. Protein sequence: CASRGGAGTEAFF.

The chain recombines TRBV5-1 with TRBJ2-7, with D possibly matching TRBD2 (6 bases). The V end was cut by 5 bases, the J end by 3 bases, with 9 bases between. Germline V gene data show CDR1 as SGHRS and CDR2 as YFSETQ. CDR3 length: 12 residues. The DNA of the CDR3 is TGCGCCAGCAGAATTAGCGGCTACGAGCAGTACTTC. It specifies CASRISGYEQYF.

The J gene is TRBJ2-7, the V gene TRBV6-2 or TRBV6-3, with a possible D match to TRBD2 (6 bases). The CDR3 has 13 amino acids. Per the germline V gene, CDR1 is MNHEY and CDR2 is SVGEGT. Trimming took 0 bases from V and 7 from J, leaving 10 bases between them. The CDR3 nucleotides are TGTGCCAGCAGTTACTCGACCGGGAGTGAGCAGTACTTC. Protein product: CASSYSTGSEQYF.

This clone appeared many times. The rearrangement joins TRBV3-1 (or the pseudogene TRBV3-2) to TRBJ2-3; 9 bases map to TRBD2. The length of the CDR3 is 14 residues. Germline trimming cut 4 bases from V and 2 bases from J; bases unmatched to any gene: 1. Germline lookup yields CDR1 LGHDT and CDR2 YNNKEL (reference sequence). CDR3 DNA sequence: TGTGCCAGCAGCCCTAGCGGGGTCACAGATACGCAGTATTTT. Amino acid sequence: CASSPSGVTDTQYF.

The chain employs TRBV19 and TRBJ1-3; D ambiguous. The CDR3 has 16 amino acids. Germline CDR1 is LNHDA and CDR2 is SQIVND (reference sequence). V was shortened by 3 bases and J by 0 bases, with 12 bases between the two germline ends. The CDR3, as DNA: TGTGCCAGTAGTATTGAGGGCAGGATCTCTGGAAACACCATATATTTT. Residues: CASSIEGRISGNTIYF. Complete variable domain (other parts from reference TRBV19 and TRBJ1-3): DGGITQSPKYLFRKEGQNVTLSCEQNLNHDAMYWYRQDPGQGLRLIYYSQIVNDFQKGDIAEGYSVSREKKESFPLTVTSAQKNPTAFYLCASSIEGRISGNTIYFGEGSWLTVV.

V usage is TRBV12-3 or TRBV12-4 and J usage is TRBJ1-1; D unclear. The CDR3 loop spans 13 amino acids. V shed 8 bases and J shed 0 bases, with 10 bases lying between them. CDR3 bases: TGTGCCAGCTTAGGACTTATGAACACTGAAGCTTTCTTT. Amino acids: CASLGLMNTEAFF.

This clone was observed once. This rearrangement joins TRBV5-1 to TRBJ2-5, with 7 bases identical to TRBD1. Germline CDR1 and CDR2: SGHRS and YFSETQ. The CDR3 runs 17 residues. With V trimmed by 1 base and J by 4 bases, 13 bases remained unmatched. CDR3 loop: CASSLPRLAGGSETQYF. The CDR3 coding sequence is TGCGCCAGCAGCTTGCCCCGGTTGGCAGGGGGTTCAGAGACCCAGTACTTC.

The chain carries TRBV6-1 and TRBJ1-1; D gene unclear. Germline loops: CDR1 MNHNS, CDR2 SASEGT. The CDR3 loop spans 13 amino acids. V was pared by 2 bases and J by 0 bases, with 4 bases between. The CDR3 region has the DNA TGTGCCAGCAGTGAATTAGTGAACACTGAAGCTTTCTTT. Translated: CASSELVNTEAFF.

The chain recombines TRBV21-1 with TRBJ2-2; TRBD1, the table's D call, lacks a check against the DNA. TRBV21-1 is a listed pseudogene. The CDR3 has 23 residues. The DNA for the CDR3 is TGTGCCAGCAGCAAAGCCCCCCTGACCCTTTGGACTACAGGGGGCCCGAACACCGGGGAGCTGTTTTTT. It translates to CASSKAPLTLWTTGGPNTGELFF.

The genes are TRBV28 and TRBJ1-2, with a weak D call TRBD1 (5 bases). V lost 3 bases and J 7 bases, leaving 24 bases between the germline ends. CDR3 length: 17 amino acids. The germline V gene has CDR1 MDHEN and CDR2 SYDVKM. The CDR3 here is CASSLASDSPKLSGYTF. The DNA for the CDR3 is TGTGCCAGCAGTTTGGCCTCCGACAGTCCGAAATTGAGTGGCTACACCTTC.

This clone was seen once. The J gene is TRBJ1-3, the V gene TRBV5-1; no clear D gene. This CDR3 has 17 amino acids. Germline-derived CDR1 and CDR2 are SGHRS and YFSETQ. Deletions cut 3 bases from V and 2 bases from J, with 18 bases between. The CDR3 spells CASSWNPGSQTGNTIYF. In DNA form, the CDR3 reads TGCGCCAGCAGCTGGAACCCAGGATCACAAACTGGAAACACCATATATTTT.

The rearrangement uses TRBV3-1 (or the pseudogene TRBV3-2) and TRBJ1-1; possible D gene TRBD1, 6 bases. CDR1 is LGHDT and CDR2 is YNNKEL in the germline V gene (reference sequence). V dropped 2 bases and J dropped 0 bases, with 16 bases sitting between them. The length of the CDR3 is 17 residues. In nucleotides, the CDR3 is TGTGCCAGCAGCCAATGGGGAGGGGGGCCAATGAACACTGAAGCTTTCTTT. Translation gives CASSQWGGGPMNTEAFF.

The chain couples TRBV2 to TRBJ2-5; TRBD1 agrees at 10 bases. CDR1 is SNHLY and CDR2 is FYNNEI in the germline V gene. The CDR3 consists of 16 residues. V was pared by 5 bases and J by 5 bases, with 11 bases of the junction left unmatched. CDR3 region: CASSTGTGALGETQYF. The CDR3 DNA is TGTGCCAGCAGTACCGGGACAGGGGCCTTAGGGGAGACCCAGTACTTC.

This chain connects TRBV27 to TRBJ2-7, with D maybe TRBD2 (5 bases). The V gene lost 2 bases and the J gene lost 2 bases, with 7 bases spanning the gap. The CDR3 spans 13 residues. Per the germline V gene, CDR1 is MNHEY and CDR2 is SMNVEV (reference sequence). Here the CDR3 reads CASSLSGPYEQYF. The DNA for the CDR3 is TGTGCCAGCAGTTTAAGCGGCCCCTACGAGCAGTACTTC.

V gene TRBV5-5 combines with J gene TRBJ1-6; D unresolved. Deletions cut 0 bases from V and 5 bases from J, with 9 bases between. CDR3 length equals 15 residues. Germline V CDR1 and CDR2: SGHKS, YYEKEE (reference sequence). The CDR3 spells CASSLDWANNSPLHF. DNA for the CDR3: TGTGCCAGCAGCTTGGATTGGGCGAATAATTCACCCCTCCACTTT.

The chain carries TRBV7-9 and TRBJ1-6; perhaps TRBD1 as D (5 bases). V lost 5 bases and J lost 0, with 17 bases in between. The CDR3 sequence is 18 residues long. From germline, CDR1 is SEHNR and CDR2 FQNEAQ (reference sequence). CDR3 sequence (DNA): TGTGCCAGCAGCATAGACAGAGAATCAAGCTCCTATAATTCACCCCTCCACTTT. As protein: CASSIDRESSSYNSPLHF.

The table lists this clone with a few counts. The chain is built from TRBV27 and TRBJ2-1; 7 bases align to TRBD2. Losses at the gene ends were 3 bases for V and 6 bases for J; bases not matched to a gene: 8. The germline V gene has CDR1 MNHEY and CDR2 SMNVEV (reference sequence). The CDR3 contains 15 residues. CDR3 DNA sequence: TGTGCCAGCAGTTTCGGGGAGGGCCTTCTCAATGAGCAGTTCTTC. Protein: CASSFGEGLLNEQFF.

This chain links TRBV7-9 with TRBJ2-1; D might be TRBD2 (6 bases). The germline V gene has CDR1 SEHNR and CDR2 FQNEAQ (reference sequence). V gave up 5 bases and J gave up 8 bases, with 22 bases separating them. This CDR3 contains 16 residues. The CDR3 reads CASSHATTGVRDEQFF. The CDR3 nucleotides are TGTGCCAGCAGCCACGCTACTACGGGGGTTCGAGATGAGCAGTTCTTC.

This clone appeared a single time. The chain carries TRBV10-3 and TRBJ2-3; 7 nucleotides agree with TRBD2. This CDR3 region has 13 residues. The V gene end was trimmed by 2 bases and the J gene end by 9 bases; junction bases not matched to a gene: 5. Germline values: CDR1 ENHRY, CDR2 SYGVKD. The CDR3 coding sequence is TGTGCCATCAGTGAGCCTAGCGGCACGACGCAGTATTTT. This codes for CAISEPSGTTQYF.

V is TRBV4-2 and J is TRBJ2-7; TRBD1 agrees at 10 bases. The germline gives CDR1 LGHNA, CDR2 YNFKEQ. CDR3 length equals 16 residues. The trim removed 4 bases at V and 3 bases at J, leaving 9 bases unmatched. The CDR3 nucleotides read TGTGCCAGCAGCCCAAAGGGACGGACAGGGGGCTACGAGCAGTACTTC. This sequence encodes CASSPKGRTGGYEQYF.

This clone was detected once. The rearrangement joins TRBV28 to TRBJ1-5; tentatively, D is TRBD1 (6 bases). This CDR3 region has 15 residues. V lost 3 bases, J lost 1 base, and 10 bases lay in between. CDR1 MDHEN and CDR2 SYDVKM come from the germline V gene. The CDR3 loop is CASSFGQSSNQPQHF. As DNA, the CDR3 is TGTGCCAGCAGTTTCGGACAGTCAAGCAATCAGCCCCAGCATTTT.

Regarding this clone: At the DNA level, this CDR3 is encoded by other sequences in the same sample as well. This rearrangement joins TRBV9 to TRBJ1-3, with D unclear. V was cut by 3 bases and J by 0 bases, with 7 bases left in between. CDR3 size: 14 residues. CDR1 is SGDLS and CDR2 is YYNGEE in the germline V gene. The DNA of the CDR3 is TGTGCCAGCAGCGCTCGGGACTCTGGAAACACCATATATTTT. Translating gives CASSARDSGNTIYF.

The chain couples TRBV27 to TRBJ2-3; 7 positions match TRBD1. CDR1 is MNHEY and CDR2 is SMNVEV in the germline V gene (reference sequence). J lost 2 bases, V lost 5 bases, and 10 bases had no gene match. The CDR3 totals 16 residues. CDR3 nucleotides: TGTGCCAGCAGTCCGGGTAGAGGGGGCATCACAGATACGCAGTATTTT. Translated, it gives CASSPGRGGITDTQYF.